These 8 T cell receptor beta chains were sequenced from one sample in a study of blood T cells in healthy people across ages. Primers used in a second PCR of roughly 6 to 11 cycles were a sample-barcoded 5' primer and a J-beta primer mix. Each CDR3 protein gets one entry after TCRdb re-called the 5' RACE reads with MiXCR. Of 630,000 or so distinct CDR3 sequences listed, about 30% are singletons. Input material: blood. These receptors were collected from an elderly woman in good health.

This clonotype was picked up one time. The chain links TRBV7-3 to TRBJ2-1; no definite D call. V lost 2 bases to trimming and J lost 10 bases, with 12 bases between them. The CDR3 extends over 13 amino acids. Germline CDR1 reads SGHTA; CDR2 reads FQGTGA. Here the CDR3 reads CASSLLVGGEQFF. CDR3 coding DNA: TGTGCCAGCAGCTTACTGGTAGGCGGCGAGCAGTTCTTC.

Ten or more counts support this clonotype. The chain combines TRBV6-5 with TRBJ1-2; maybe TRBD1 (6 bases). The CDR3 contains 13 residues. Trimming cost V 9 bases and J 2 bases, with 13 bases left between them. Germline CDR1 is MNHEY and CDR2 is SVGAGI. CDR3 nucleotide sequence: TGTGCCAGTGGGTTAGGACAGAACTATGGCTACACCTTC. This gives the protein CASGLGQNYGYTF.

This clonotype was seen ten or more times. The J gene is TRBJ2-1, the V gene TRBV2; 10 nucleotides agree with TRBD2. In germline, CDR1 is SNHLY, CDR2 FYNNEI. The CDR3 loop spans 14 amino acids. V shed 7 bases and J 5 bases; nucleotides not matched to a gene: 5. The CDR3 DNA reads as TGTGCCAGCATGCCGGGACTAGCGCACAATGAGCAGTTCTTC. It yields the protein CASMPGLAHNEQFF. The complete variable domain, with remaining parts taken from reference TRBV2 and TRBJ2-1, reads EPEVTQTPSHQVTQMGQEVILRCVPISNHLYFYWYRQILGQKVEFLVSFYNNEISEKSEIFDDQFSVERPDGSNFTLKIRSTKLEDSAMYFCASMPGLAHNEQFFGPGTRLTVL.

This clonotype was observed many times. The chain uses TRBV7-2 and TRBJ2-1, with 10 bases identical to TRBD2. Trimming removed 4 bases from V and 7 bases from J; junction bases left unmatched: 10. The CDR3 covers 16 residues. From germline, CDR1 is SGHTA and CDR2 FQGNSA. As DNA, the CDR3 is TGTGCCAGCAGCTCCTACACTAGCGGGGTTTGGAATGAGCAGTTCTTC. This translates into CASSSYTSGVWNEQFF.

This clonotype was counted many times. This chain uses TRBV7-8 with TRBJ2-7; 8 bases agree with TRBD1. CDR3 length: 14 residues. After removal of 6 bases from V and 2 bases from J, the junction contained 6 bases not matched to a gene. The V gene's germline CDR1 is SGHVS and CDR2 FQNEAQ. For the CDR3, the DNA is TGTGCCAGCAGGTTGGGACAGGCGCCCTACGAGCAGTACTTC. This encodes CASRLGQAPYEQYF.

J is TRBJ2-3 and V is TRBV7-2; 9 bases match TRBD2. The length of the CDR3 is 18 residues. V dropped 5 bases and J dropped 0; count of bases not matched to a gene: 12. Germline lookup yields CDR1 SGHTA and CDR2 FQGNSA. As DNA, the CDR3 is TGTGCCAGCAGCCCGGGACTAGCAGGACCAGCTAGCACAGATACGCAGTATTTT. Residues: CASSPGLAGPASTDTQYF.

This clonotype was detected ten times or more. V gene TRBV6-5 combines with J gene TRBJ2-7; TRBD2 aligns across 11 bases. This CDR3 is 19 amino acids long. The V gene end was trimmed by 2 bases and the J gene end by 2 bases; junction bases not matched to a gene: 14. Germline V lookup: CDR1 MNHEY, CDR2 SVGAGI. The DNA for the CDR3 is TGTGCCAGCAGTTACCGTAGAACCGGGACTAGCGGTGGCACCTACGAGCAGTACTTC. Encoded protein: CASSYRRTGTSGGTYEQYF.

This clonotype was seen at least ten times. The gene calls are TRBV5-1 and TRBJ2-6; D is unclear. Germline V gene lookup returns CDR1 SGHRS and CDR2 YFSETQ. Between the trimmed V and J ends, which lost 0 bases and 0 bases, there was a span of 7 bases. The CDR3 covers 16 residues. In DNA, the CDR3 is TGCGCCAGCAGCTTGGAGCCAAGCTCTGGGGCCAACGTCCTGACTTTC. Its translation: CASSLEPSSGANVLTF.